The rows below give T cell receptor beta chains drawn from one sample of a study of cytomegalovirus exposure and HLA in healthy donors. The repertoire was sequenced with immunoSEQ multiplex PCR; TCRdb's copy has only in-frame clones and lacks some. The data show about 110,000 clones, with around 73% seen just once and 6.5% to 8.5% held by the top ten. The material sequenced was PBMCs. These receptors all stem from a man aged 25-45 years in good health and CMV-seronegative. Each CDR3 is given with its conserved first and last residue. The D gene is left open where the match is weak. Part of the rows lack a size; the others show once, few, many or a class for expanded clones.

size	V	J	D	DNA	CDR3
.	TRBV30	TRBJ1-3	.	TGTGCCTGGATGGGCTTAGGAAACACCATATATTTT	CAWMGLGNTIYF
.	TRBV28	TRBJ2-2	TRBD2	TGTGCCTCCTTTCCCCTTTCAAGCGGGGGGTCCACCGGGGAGCTGTTTTTT	CASFPLSSGGSTGELFF
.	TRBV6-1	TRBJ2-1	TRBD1	TGTGCCAGCAGTGGACAGGGTGCCTACAATGAGCAGTTCTTC	CASSGQGAYNEQFF
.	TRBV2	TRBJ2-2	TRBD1	TGTGCCAGCAGGGTACCGGGACAGAGGGGGAACACCGGGGAGCTGTTTTTT	CASRVPGQRGNTGELFF
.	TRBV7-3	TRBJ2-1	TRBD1	TGTGCCAGCAGCTCCACAGGGGCCCATGAGCAGTTCTTC	CASSSTGAHEQFF
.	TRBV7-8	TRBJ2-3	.	TGTGCCAGCAGCTCACAGGGTGTTTGGCCAGATACGCAGTATTTT	CASSSQGVWPDTQYF
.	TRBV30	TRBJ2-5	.	TGTGCCTGGAGCCGGGGTAGGGAAGAGACCCAGTACTTC	CAWSRGREETQYF
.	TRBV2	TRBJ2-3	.	TGTGCCAGCTCCGTTCTAGTGATAGATACGCAGTATTTT	CASSVLVIDTQYF
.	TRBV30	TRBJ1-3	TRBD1	TGTGCCTCACCGGGACAGGGGAAGGGAAACACCATATATTTT	CASPGQGKGNTIYF
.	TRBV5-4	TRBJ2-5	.	TGTGCCAGCAGCGCAAGGGACTTTTCTCAAGAGACCCAGTACTTC	CASSARDFSQETQYF
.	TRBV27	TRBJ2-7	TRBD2	TGTGCCAGCAGTTTAGTGACTAGCGGGTCCTACGAGCAGTACTTC	CASSLVTSGSYEQYF
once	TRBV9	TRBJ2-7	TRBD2	TGTGCCAGCAGCCCTAGGGGGAAGCGGGAGGACTACGAGCAGTACTTC	CASSPRGKREDYEQYF
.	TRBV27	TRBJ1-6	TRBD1	TGTGCCAGCAGTTTAGACAGGGTCGGGTGGTCCCTCCACTTT	CASSLDRVGWSLHF
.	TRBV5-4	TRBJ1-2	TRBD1	TGTGCCAGCAGCCGACAGGGGCCGGCAAACTATGGCTACACCTTC	CASSRQGPANYGYTF
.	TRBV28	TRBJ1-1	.	TGTGCCAGCCCCTCCCCGGGGGGCAACACTGAAGCTTTCTTT	CASPSPGGNTEAFF
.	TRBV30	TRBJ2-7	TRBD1	TGTGCCTGGACCATCAACCCGGGACAGGGTGGCGAGCAGTACTTC	CAWTINPGQGGEQYF
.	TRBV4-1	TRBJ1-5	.	TGCGCCAGCAGCCAAGGCGGGGGAGACCGCAATCAGCCCCAGCATTTT	CASSQGGGDRNQPQHF
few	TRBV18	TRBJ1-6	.	TGTGCCAGCTCCGGAGCTGATAATTCACCCCTCCACTTT	CASSGADNSPLHF
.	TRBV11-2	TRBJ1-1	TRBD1	TGTGCCAGCAGCTTGATGACAGGGAGGTCCACTGAAGCTTTCTTT	CASSLMTGRSTEAFF
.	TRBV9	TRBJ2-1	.	TGTGCCAGCAGCACGGTGCAGGGGCGATCCTACAATGAGCAGTTCTTC	CASSTVQGRSYNEQFF
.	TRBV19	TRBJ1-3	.	TGTGCCAGTACCCCTCGGGACAAAACTGGAAACACCATATATTTT	CASTPRDKTGNTIYF
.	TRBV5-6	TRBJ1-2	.	TGTGCCAGCAGCCCAATGGACATCCGCTATGGCTACACCTTC	CASSPMDIRYGYTF
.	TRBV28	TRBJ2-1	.	TGTGCCAGCAGTTTATTCGCGGGGTTAGCGAGTAATGAGCAGTTCTTC	CASSLFAGLASNEQFF
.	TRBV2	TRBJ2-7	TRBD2	TGTGCCAGCACCGGACTAGCGGGAGACGAGCAGTACTTC	CASTGLAGDEQYF
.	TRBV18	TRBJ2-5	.	TGTGCCAGCTCACCAACCGGGAAGACCCAGTACTTC	CASSPTGKTQYF
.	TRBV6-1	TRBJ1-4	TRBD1	TGTGCCATCCAGGACAGGGGGCAAACTAATGAAAAACTGTTTTTT	CAIQDRGQTNEKLFF
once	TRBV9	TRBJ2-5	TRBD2	TGTGCCAGCAGCCCGGGAGCGGGAGGCTTTGGAGAGACCCAGTACTTC	CASSPGAGGFGETQYF